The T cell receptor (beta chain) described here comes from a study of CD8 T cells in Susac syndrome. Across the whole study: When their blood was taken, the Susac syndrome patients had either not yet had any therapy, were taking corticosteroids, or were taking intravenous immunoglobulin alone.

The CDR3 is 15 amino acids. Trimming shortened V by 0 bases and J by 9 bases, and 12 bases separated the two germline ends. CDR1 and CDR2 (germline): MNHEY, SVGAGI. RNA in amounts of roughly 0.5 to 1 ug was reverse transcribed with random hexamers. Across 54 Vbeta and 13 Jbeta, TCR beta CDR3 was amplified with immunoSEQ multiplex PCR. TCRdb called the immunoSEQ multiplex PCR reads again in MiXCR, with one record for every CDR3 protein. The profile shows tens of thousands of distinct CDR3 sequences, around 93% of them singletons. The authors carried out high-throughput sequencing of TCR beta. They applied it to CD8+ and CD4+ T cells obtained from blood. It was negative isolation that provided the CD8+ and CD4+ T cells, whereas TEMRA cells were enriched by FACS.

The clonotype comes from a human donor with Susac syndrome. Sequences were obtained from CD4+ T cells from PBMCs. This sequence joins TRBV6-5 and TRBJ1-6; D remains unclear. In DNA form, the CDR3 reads TGTGCCAGCAGTTACTCCAGGAAAATGGTTTCACCCCTCCACTTT. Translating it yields CASSYSRKMVSPLHF.